The TCR beta chain under discussion was sequenced for a study of identical twins. TCRdb analysed the 5' RACE reads with MiXCR anew, one entry per CDR3 protein. The sample consists of 400,000 to 600,000 distinct CDR3 sequences, around 24% of them appearing once. Trimming removed 0 bases from V and 4 bases from J, with 10 bases in between. The CDR3 consists of 14 residues. Germline-derived CDR1 and CDR2 are DFQATT and SNEGSKA (reference sequence). These same records also appear under a second study, on yellow fever vaccine responses in identical twins.

The chain is built from TRBV20-1 and TRBJ2-1; D uncertain. The material sequenced was CD4+ T cells sorted from blood. This TCR was recovered from a woman between 18 and 29 years old in good health. In DNA form, the CDR3 reads TGCAGTGCTAGAGATCCGGTCCGATACAATGAGCAGTTCTTC. Translating gives CSARDPVRYNEQFF.